The rows below give T cell receptor beta chains drawn from one sample of a study of shared clonotypes between healthy human individuals. TCRdb's table, derived via immunoSEQ multiplex PCR, lists solely in-frame clones and lacks some. The sample records about 1.5 million clones, roughly 96% being singletons. Material for sequencing was naive CD4+ T cells sorted from blood. The receptors stem from a young man in good health. Both conserved end residues are part of each CDR3. A D gene is named only where the DNA matches it firmly. Some rows mark clone size as missing; the rest say once, few, many or name a class of expanded clone.

TRBD2 | TRBJ2-2 | 14 | TRBV5-1 | - | TGCGCCAGCAGTCGGACTAGTGTCGGCGGGGAGCTGTTTTTT | CASSRTSVGGELFF
TRBD1 | TRBJ2-2 | 16 | TRBV6-6 | - | TGTGCCAGCAGTTACTCGCCAGGGGGCCCCACCGGGGAGCTGTTTTTT | CASSYSPGGPTGELFF
- | TRBJ2-7 | 13 | TRBV5-1 | - | TGCGCCAGCAGTAGCACAGGGCTCTACGAGCAGTACTTC | CASSSTGLYEQYF
- | TRBJ2-1 | 15 | TRBV27 | - | TGTGCCAGCCGAAGACAGGGAGGAGTCTACAATGAGCAGTTCTTC | CASRRQGGVYNEQFF
- | TRBJ2-7 | 14 | TRBV28 | - | TGTGCCAGCAGCACGGGACGGACTTTCTACGAGCAGTACTTC | CASSTGRTFYEQYF
- | TRBJ2-5 | 14 | TRBV29-1 | - | TGCAGCGTTGAGGCGAGGGGCAGCGGGGAGACCCAGTACTTC | CSVEARGSGETQYF
TRBD2 | TRBJ2-5 | 17 | TRBV5-1 | - | TGCGCCAGCAGCGTACTGGCTAGCGGGAGTTGGCAAGAGACCCAGTACTTC | CASSVLASGSWQETQYF
- | TRBJ1-4 | 15 | TRBV5-6 | - | TGTGCCAGCAGCCGTCACATCCTCGGTAATGAAAAACTGTTTTTT | CASSRHILGNEKLFF
TRBD1 | TRBJ2-2 | 15 | TRBV2 | - | TGTGCCAGCACGGTGGACAGGGTGGTTCCCGGGGAGCTGTTTTTT | CASTVDRVVPGELFF
- | TRBJ2-7 | 12 | TRBV27 | - | TGTGCCAGCAGTGGGATGGGCTACGAGCAGTACTTC | CASSGMGYEQYF
- | TRBJ1-1 | 12 | TRBV29-1 | - | TGCAGCGTCCGGGCAGCCAACACTGAAGCTTTCTTT | CSVRAANTEAFF
TRBD2 | TRBJ2-2 | 16 | TRBV18 | few | TGTGCCAGCTCACGCCGTAGCGGGAGTTCAGCCGGGGAGCTGTTTTTT | CASSRRSGSSAGELFF
TRBD2 | TRBJ2-2 | 15 | TRBV9 | - | TGTGCCAGCAGCGTACTAGCGGCCAACACCGGGGAGCTGTTTTTT | CASSVLAANTGELFF
- | TRBJ1-5 | 15 | TRBV5-4 | - | TGTGCCAGCAGCTTGGATGGGGGCGGTAATCAGCCCCAGCATTTT | CASSLDGGGNQPQHF
- | TRBJ2-2 | 13 | TRBV27 | - | TGTGCCAGCAGAATGGTCGTCACCGGGGAGCTGTTTTTT | CASRMVVTGELFF
TRBD1 | TRBJ2-5 | 12 | TRBV29-1 | once | TGCAGCACTGGACAGGCACAAGAGACCCAGTACTTC | CSTGQAQETQYF
- | TRBJ2-7 | 17 | TRBV14 | - | TGTGCCAGCAGCCAAGAGAGGAGGGCTATTCTGACCTACGAGCAGTACTTC | CASSQERRAILTYEQYF
- | TRBJ2-1 | 17 | TRBV19 | - | TGTGCCAGTAGTATAGTTCGGAGCTCCCTTGGGTACAATGAGCAGTTCTTC | CASSIVRSSLGYNEQFF
- | TRBJ2-5 | 11 | TRBV4-1 | - | TGCGCCAGCAGCCAGCAAGAGACCCAGTACTTC | CASSQQETQYF
TRBD2 | TRBJ2-3 | 16 | TRBV5-1 | - | TGCGCCAGCAGCTTGGACGGCGGGAGAAAGGCAGATACGCAGTATTTT | CASSLDGGRKADTQYF
- | TRBJ1-1 | 16 | TRBV28 | once | TGTGCCAGCAGTCAAGCGTCAGGGTTGGCGAACACTGAAGCTTTCTTT | CASSQASGLANTEAFF
TRBD1 | TRBJ2-7 | 14 | TRBV28 | - | TGTGCCAGCAGCCCGAGGACAGGCGTCTACGAGCAGTACTTC | CASSPRTGVYEQYF
- | TRBJ2-5 | 15 | TRBV5-4 | - | TGTGCCAGCAGCTTGGTCTGGTACAGCCAAGAGACCCAGTACTTC | CASSLVWYSQETQYF
- | TRBJ2-5 | 10 | TRBV12-5 | - | TGTGCCCTCCCCGGAGGGACCCAGTACTTC | CALPGGTQYF
TRBD2 | TRBJ2-1 | 16 | TRBV7-3 | - | TGTGCCAGCAGCTCCATCCCTAGCGGACTTTACAATGAGCAGTTCTTC | CASSSIPSGLYNEQFF
- | TRBJ2-7 | 14 | TRBV9 | - | TGTGCCAGCAGCTCTACGGGGAGCTCCTACGAGCAGTACTTC | CASSSTGSSYEQYF
TRBD2 | TRBJ2-3 | 15 | TRBV5-1 | - | TGCGCCAGCAGCCTCGGGTTAGCGGGACCAGATACGCAGTATTTT | CASSLGLAGPDTQYF
- | TRBJ2-1 | 15 | TRBV6-1 | - | TGTGCCAGCAGTGAGGATCGTAACCGTGGGGATGAGCAGTTCTTC | CASSEDRNRGDEQFF
TRBD2 | TRBJ2-1 | 13 | TRBV7-3 | - | TGTGCCAGCAGCTCGGGACTAGTCAATGAGCAGTTCTTC | CASSSGLVNEQFF
TRBD1 | TRBJ1-4 | 16 | TRBV2 | - | TGTGCCAGCAGTGGGGACAGGGGTACGTCAGCTGAAAAACTGTTTTTT | CASSGDRGTSAEKLFF
TRBD2 | TRBJ2-1 | 16 | TRBV2 | - | TGTGCCAGCAGTGAGGGACTAGCGGGAGTCTACAATGAGCAGTTCTTC | CASSEGLAGVYNEQFF
- | TRBJ2-5 | 19 | TRBV12-2 | - | TGTGCAAGTCGCCCCAGGACTAGCGGGAAACTCTCTTTTCAAGAGACCCAGTACTTC | CASRPRTSGKLSFQETQYF
- | TRBJ2-5 | 13 | TRBV5-1 | - | TGCGCCAGCGGCGCGGGCGTAGAGGAGACCCAGTACTTC | CASGAGVEETQYF
TRBD1 | TRBJ2-2 | 14 | TRBV15 | - | TGTGCCACCAGCAGGGACAGGGTGGCCGGGGAGCTGTTTTTT | CATSRDRVAGELFF
- | TRBJ2-1 | 16 | TRBV5-1 | - | TGCGCCAGCAGCGAAGGACCGGGATCGGAGTACAATGAGCAGTTCTTC | CASSEGPGSEYNEQFF
TRBD1 | TRBJ1-2 | 15 | TRBV5-1 | - | TGCGCCAGCAGCTTGGTCGGGACAGGGGCGGATGGCTACACCTTC | CASSLVGTGADGYTF
TRBD2 | TRBJ2-1 | 15 | TRBV19 | - | TGTGCCAGTAGTACCGCCGGGACTAGCGCCCATGAGCAGTTCTTC | CASSTAGTSAHEQFF
TRBD2 | TRBJ2-7 | 14 | TRBV6-1 | - | TGTGCCAGCAGCCGGGGACTAGCTGACTACGAGCAGTACTTC | CASSRGLADYEQYF
TRBD2 | TRBJ2-1 | 15 | TRBV7-9 | - | TGTGCCAGCAGCACCGGGACTAGACCCTACAATGAGCAGTTCTTC | CASSTGTRPYNEQFF